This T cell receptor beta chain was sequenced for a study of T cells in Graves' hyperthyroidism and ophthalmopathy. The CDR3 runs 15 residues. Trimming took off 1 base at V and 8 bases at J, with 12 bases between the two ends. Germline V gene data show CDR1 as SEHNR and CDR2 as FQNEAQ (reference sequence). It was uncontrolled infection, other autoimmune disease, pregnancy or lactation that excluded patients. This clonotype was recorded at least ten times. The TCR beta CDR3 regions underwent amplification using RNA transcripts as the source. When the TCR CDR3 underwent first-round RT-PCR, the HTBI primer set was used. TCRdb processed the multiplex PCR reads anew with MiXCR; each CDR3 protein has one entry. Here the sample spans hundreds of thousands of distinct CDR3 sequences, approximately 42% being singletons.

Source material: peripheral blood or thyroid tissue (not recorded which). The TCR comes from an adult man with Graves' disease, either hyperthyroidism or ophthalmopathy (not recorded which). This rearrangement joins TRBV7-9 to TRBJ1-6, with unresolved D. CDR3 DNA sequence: TGTGCCAGCAGCTTAGACGGGTCCCACGATTCACCCCTCCACTTT. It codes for CASSLDGSHDSPLHF.